Listed below are T cell receptor beta chains from one sample, sequenced in a study of T cell responses to AZD1222 COVID-19 vaccine. TCRdb's table, derived via immunoSEQ multiplex PCR, lists solely in-frame clones and lacks some. The sample includes more than 60,000 clones, 80% to 90% of them seen just once. The sample in question was peripheral blood, obtained 28 days after the second AZD1222 dose. The receptors here all came from an adult who received the AZD1222 COVID-19 vaccine. Both conserved end residues are part of each CDR3. Each record gives: D gene, J gene, clone size, V gene, CDR3 DNA, CDR3 protein. D genes are given only for firm matches. Only part of the rows carry a size: once, few, many, or a class if the clone is expanded.

-,TRBJ1-2,-,TRBV27,TGTGCCAGCAGTTTTACACCTAACTATGGCTACACCTTC,CASSFTPNYGYTF
-,TRBJ1-3,-,TRBV19,TGTGCCAGTAGTACTTTAGACGGAAACACCATATATTTT,CASSTLDGNTIYF
-,TRBJ1-5,-,TRBV7-2,TGTGCCAGCAGCTTAGACGGGTACAATCAGCCCCAGCATTTT,CASSLDGYNQPQHF
TRBD1,TRBJ1-2,-,TRBV18,TGTGCCAGCTCACGCGAACAGGGGGCGGACTATGGCTACACCTTC,CASSREQGADYGYTF
TRBD1,TRBJ1-4,few,TRBV28,TGTGCCAGCAGTTCGCTGAGAGAATATGGGACAGGGCAGCCGATAGGGTTTTTT,CASSSLREYGTGQPIGFF
TRBD1,TRBJ1-2,-,TRBV30,TGTGCCTGGAGTGATCCGGACAGGGTAGGTGGCTACACCTTC,CAWSDPDRVGGYTF
-,TRBJ1-1,once,TRBV2,TGTGCGGGGGAAGTGGGGAACACTGAAGCTTTCTTT,CAGEVGNTEAFF
TRBD1,TRBJ1-2,-,TRBV4-1,TGCGCCAGCAGCCACAGGACAGGGGTATTGACGGGCTACACCTTC,CASSHRTGVLTGYTF
TRBD1,TRBJ1-1,-,TRBV6-5,TGTGCCAGCAGTTATAACAGGGGTAACACTGAAGCTTTCTTT,CASSYNRGNTEAFF
TRBD1,TRBJ1-1,-,TRBV29-1,TGCAGCGTCCTAGGGGGCGTATACACTGAAGCTTTCTTT,CSVLGGVYTEAFF
-,TRBJ1-5,-,TRBV5-1,TGCGCCAGCAGCTTGGGGGACACAAGCAATCAGCCCCAGCATTTT,CASSLGDTSNQPQHF
TRBD1,TRBJ1-1,-,TRBV18,TGTGCCAGCTCTCAAACGACAGGGATGAACACTGAAGCTTTCTTT,CASSQTTGMNTEAFF
-,TRBJ2-3,-,TRBV6-5,TGTGCCAGCACCCGTGGGGGCAGGACAGATACGCAGTATTTT,CASTRGGRTDTQYF
-,TRBJ2-3,-,TRBV30,TGTGCCTGGAGTGTACATCCTAGCACAGATACGCAGTATTTT,CAWSVHPSTDTQYF
-,TRBJ2-7,once,TRBV5-4,TGTGCCAGCAGCGAGGCGGGCTCCTACGAGCAGTACTTC,CASSEAGSYEQYF
-,TRBJ2-2,-,TRBV7-7,TGTGCTAGCAGCTTGTCTGGCGGCGGGGAGCTGTTTTTT,CASSLSGGGELFF
TRBD1,TRBJ2-1,-,TRBV9,TGTGCCAGCAGTATGGGACAGATCTCCTACAATGAGCAGTTCTTC,CASSMGQISYNEQFF
-,TRBJ2-1,-,TRBV5-1,TGCGCCAGCAGCTTGCTCCCCAGGGGCACCTACAATGAGCAGTTCTTC,CASSLLPRGTYNEQFF
-,TRBJ1-1,few,TRBV18,TGTGCCAGCTCACGACCCCAGGGTAGAACTTTCTTT,CASSRPQGRTFF
-,TRBJ2-7,-,TRBV11-3,TGTGCCAGCAGCGTGGGGCCCTTCTACGAGCAGTACTTC,CASSVGPFYEQYF
-,TRBJ1-5,-,TRBV12-3/TRBV12-4,TGTGCCAGCAGCTGGGAACCTCAGCCCCAGCATTTT,CASSWEPQPQHF
TRBD1,TRBJ1-5,-,TRBV20-1,TGCAGTGCTAGTCAGGGGGCGCCAAGCAATCAGCCCCAGCATTTT,CSASQGAPSNQPQHF
-,TRBJ2-7,-,TRBV5-4,TGTGCCAGCAACGTTTCAGCGGGCTTCACGCGTGAGCAGTACTTC,CASNVSAGFTREQYF
-,TRBJ2-7,-,TRBV6-5,TGTGCCAGCAGTTACTCTGGGGCAGGGACCTACGAGCAGTACTTC,CASSYSGAGTYEQYF
TRBD1,TRBJ2-2,-,TRBV19,TGTGCCAGTAGAGCAGGGGGTACCGGGGAGCTGTTTTTT,CASRAGGTGELFF
-,TRBJ1-1,-,TRBV4-2,TGTGCCAGCAGCCAAGATAGAGGGGGTACTGAAGCTTTCTTT,CASSQDRGGTEAFF
-,TRBJ1-5,few,TRBV12-3/TRBV12-4,TGTGCCAGCAGTTTAGCGGGAGATCAGCCCCAGCATTTT,CASSLAGDQPQHF
-,TRBJ1-6,-,TRBV10-3,TGTGCCTCCAGGGATGGAGGTTCCTATAATTCACCCCTCCACTTT,CASRDGGSYNSPLHF
-,TRBJ2-7,-,TRBV28,TGTGCCAGCAGTTTAAGGGACGAGCAGTACTTC,CASSLRDEQYF
TRBD2,TRBJ2-3,-,TRBV6-5,TGTGCCATCAGGACTAGCGGGGACACAGATACGCAGTATTTT,CAIRTSGDTDTQYF
TRBD2,TRBJ2-7,-,TRBV6-5,TGTGCCAGCAGTCTTACGGGGGGCGAGCAGTACTTC,CASSLTGGEQYF
-,TRBJ2-1,once,TRBV7-9,TGTGCCAGCAGCAGATGGTCCCGGGACCCAAGGGGAAATGAGCAGTTCTTC,CASSRWSRDPRGNEQFF
TRBD1,TRBJ1-5,-,TRBV10-3,TGTGCCATCAGTGCAGGGACAGGGGGTGATGATCAGCCCCAGCATTTT,CAISAGTGGDDQPQHF
-,TRBJ1-2,-,TRBV28,TGTGCCAGTCTAAATTTTTGGTCAGGGCTGGAAGCTAACTATGGCTACACCTTC,CASLNFWSGLEANYGYTF
-,TRBJ2-1,-,TRBV7-8,TGTGCCAGCCGACTGGAGGGGCACAATGAGCAGTTCTTC,CASRLEGHNEQFF
TRBD1,TRBJ2-1,-,TRBV10-3,TGTGCCATCAGTAGGGACAGCGAGCAGTTCTTC,CAISRDSEQFF
-,TRBJ2-2,-,TRBV19,TGTGCCAGTTCCCTAGGGAGGACCGGCGCCGCCGGGGAGCTGTTTTTT,CASSLGRTGAAGELFF
-,TRBJ2-7,once,TRBV9,TGTGCCAGCAGCGGCCTCTCGACCTCCTACGAGCAGTACTTC,CASSGLSTSYEQYF
TRBD2,TRBJ2-3,-,TRBV5-1,TGCGCCAGCAGGCGAGCGGGGGGGCAAACAGATACGCAGTATTTT,CASRRAGGQTDTQYF
-,TRBJ1-1,-,TRBV21-1,TGTGCCAGCAGCAAAGGAGGAGGGGAAGGTCCCACTGAAGCTTTCTTT,CASSKGGGEGPTEAFF
-,TRBJ2-3,-,TRBV6-2/TRBV6-3,TGTGCCAGCAGTGAGGGGTGGGATACGCAGTATTTT,CASSEGWDTQYF
-,TRBJ1-3,-,TRBV3-1/TRBV3-2,TGTGCCAGCAGCCAAAGGGGGGACTCTGGAAACACCATATATTTT,CASSQRGDSGNTIYF